Described below is a single T cell receptor beta chain sequence and its context. The antigen is undetermined. In the same sample, other DNA sequences code for this CDR3. This table comes from immunoSEQ multiplex PCR, and its TCRdb copy is limited to in-frame clones, with some not included. The data show some 1,100,000 clones, with approximately 80% seen just once and around 0.47% held by the top ten. The germline CDR1 and CDR2 sequences are SGHTA and FQGTGA. CDR3 length: 15 amino acids. After removal of 5 bases from V and 4 bases from J, the junction contained 5 bases not matched to a gene. The sample belongs to a study of shared clonotypes between healthy human individuals. Study findings and constraints: Donor clonotype sharing was expected to depend on sequencing depth.

The V gene is TRBV7-3, the J gene TRBJ2-1; 10 nucleotides align to TRBD2. Material: memory CD4+ T cells from PBMCs. Indicated subset: CD45RA-negative fraction. The TCR was taken from a man aged 18 to 35 in good health. Some clones in this sample may be carry-over from other donors' samples. The CDR3 DNA follows: TGTGCCAGCAGCCCTGGACTAGCGGAATACAATGAGCAGTTCTTC. Amino acids: CASSPGLAEYNEQFF.